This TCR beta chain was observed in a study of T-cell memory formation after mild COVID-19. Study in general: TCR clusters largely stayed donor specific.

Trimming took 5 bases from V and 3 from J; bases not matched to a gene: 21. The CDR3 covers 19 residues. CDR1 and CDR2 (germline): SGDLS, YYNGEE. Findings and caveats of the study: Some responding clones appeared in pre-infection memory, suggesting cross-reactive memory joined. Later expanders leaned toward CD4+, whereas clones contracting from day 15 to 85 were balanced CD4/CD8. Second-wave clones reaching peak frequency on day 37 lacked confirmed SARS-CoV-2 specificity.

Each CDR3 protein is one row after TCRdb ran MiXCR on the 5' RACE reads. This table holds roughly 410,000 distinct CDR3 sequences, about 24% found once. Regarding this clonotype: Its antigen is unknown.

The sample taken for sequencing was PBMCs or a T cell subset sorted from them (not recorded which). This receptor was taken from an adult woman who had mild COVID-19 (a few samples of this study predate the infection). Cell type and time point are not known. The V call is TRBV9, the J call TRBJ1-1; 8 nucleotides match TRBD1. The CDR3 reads CASSANKQPRTGWDTEAFF. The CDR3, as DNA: TGTGCCAGCAGTGCAAACAAACAGCCTAGGACAGGGTGGGACACTGAAGCTTTCTTT.